This T cell receptor (beta chain) was recorded in a study of post-analysis software for immune sequencing data. Whole-study context: Included among the disease courses, which were recorded for the cohort, were relapsing-remitting, secondary progressive and progressive-relapsing multiple sclerosis.

The study's findings and limits: Controls showed significantly higher normalized Chao1 diversity than did multiple sclerosis patients. Among roughly five TRBV segments more frequent in patients than controls were TRBV5-6, TRBV5-1 and TRBV20-1.

The CDR3 spans 13 residues. The V end was cut by 10 bases, the J end by 0 bases, with 13 bases between. CDR1 SGHRS and CDR2 YFSETQ come from the germline V gene. TCR beta libraries were prepared from cDNA with unique molecular identifiers. TCRdb passed the PCR reads through MiXCR, listing each CDR3 protein once. The sample contains around 260,000 distinct CDR3 sequences, 35% to 40% of which appear only once. A word on this clonotype: The antigen is not known.

Sequenced material: blood. The chain joins TRBV5-1 to TRBJ1-1; D is perhaps TRBD1 (5 bases). This receptor was identified in a girl aged 10 to 17 with multiple sclerosis. CDR3 nucleotides: TGCGCCGGAAGGGAGGGGATGAACACTGAAGCTTTCTTT. Translated: CAGREGMNTEAFF.